This TCR beta chain comes out of a study of T cell responses to AZD1222 COVID-19 vaccine. General study points: Baseline seropositives among AZD1222 recipients totaled only 5 to 7. Spike-specific TCR depth and breadth grew after two AZD1222 doses.

Concerning this clone itself: The antigen is undetermined.

Only in-frame clones appear in the TCRdb table, and some are missing; sequencing was by immunoSEQ multiplex PCR. Among about 55,000 clones listed, 70% to 90% were seen once. In germline, CDR1 is MNHEY, CDR2 SMNVEV (reference sequence). This CDR3 has 15 residues. Trimming stripped 6 bases from V and 1 base from J, with 15 bases between. This receptor was identified in an adult in good health. Source: peripheral blood, taken on day 0 of AZD1222 vaccination. The J gene is TRBJ1-1, the V gene TRBV27; no firm D call. The CDR3 DNA reads as TGTGCCAGCAGGAACGGATTCGGCGGGAACACTGAAGCTTTCTTT. Its translation is CASRNGFGGNTEAFF.